The 4 T cell receptor beta chains presented below share a single source sample, sequenced in a study of beta chain features in type 1 diabetes. Expressed TCRB transcripts were sequenced because the entire RNA isolate underwent reverse transcription. Sequenced by immunoSEQ multiplex PCR; TCRdb stores in-frame clones only, minus some. The sample lists more than 300,000 clones, roughly 8% occurring once. Sequencing was performed on central memory CD4+ T cells from blood. The origin of the receptors is a woman under 30 in good health.

This clone was counted a few times. The V gene is TRBV25-1, the J gene TRBJ2-7, with D perhaps assigned TRBD1 or TRBD2 (5 bases each). CDR1 and CDR2 from the germline V gene are MGHDK and SYGVNS. Deletions cut 1 base from V and 1 base from J, with 11 bases between. This CDR3 has 15 residues. CDR3 in DNA: TGTGCCAGCAGTGAATCAGGGACCTCATCCTACGAGCAGTACTTC. Amino acids: CASSESGTSSYEQYF.

This chain connects TRBV9 to TRBJ2-1; possibly TRBD2 for D (6 bases). This CDR3 region has 15 residues. V was clipped by 6 bases and J by 7 bases, with 20 bases between them. CDR1 and CDR2 (germline): SGDLS, YYNGEE. CDR3 sequence: CASTGLPGGANEQFF. DNA of the CDR3: TGTGCCAGCACCGGCCTCCCAGGCGGGGCAAATGAGCAGTTCTTC.

The chain is built from TRBV7-9 and TRBJ2-5, with no clear D. Trimming left V 8 bases short and J 0 bases short, with 10 bases between. The CDR3 spans 13 residues. Per germline, CDR1 SEHNR and CDR2 FQNEAQ (reference sequence). This CDR3 is CASALRYQETQYF. CDR3 coding DNA: TGTGCCAGCGCGCTCCGGTACCAAGAGACCCAGTACTTC.

This clone turned up a few times. This chain uses TRBV5-1 with TRBJ1-5, with 7 nucleotides matching TRBD1. Germline trimming cut 1 base from V and 2 bases from J; bases unmatched to any gene: 0. Germline loops: CDR1 SGHRS, CDR2 YFSETQ. The CDR3 contains 14 residues. The CDR3 region has the DNA TGCGCCAGCAGCTTGACAGGGGGCAATCAGCCCCAGCATTTT. It codes for CASSLTGGNQPQHF.